This passage covers 29 T cell receptor beta chains from one sample sequenced in a study of CD8+ T cells in alopecia areata. RNA was isolated and reverse transcribed to cDNA, the sequencing template. Assay used: immunoSEQ multiplex PCR; TCRdb lists only in-frame clones, some missing. The sample has 150,000 to 200,000 clones, less than 80% seen once. Regarding treatment: oral pan-JAK inhibitor, 5-10 mg twice daily. This specimen consisted of CD4+ T cells sorted from blood, obtained at week 24, from a patient treated with tofacitinib. The source of these receptors is a human donor with alopecia areata.

V gene TRBV7-8 combines with J gene TRBJ2-2; possible D gene TRBD2, 6 bases. The CDR3 sequence is 16 residues long. Germline V lookup: CDR1 SGHVS, CDR2 FQNEAQ. V lost 5 bases to trimming and J lost 6 bases, with 19 bases between them. Here the CDR3 DNA reads TGTGCCAGCAGCCCAGGGAGGCTCATTACCCCCGGGGAGCTGTTTTTT. It specifies CASSPGRLITPGELFF.

The chain uses TRBV4-1 and TRBJ2-5; a possible D gene is TRBD2 (5 bases). CDR1 and CDR2 from the germline V gene are MGHRA and YSYEKL. The CDR3 is 12 residues long. V lost 6 bases and J lost 7, with 12 bases in between. The CDR3: CASRAGTLTQYF. The CDR3 DNA sequence: TGCGCCAGCAGGGCGGGCACCTTGACCCAGTACTTC.

This chain uses TRBV11-2 with TRBJ1-5; no clear D. The V gene lost 2 bases and the J gene lost 5 bases, with 7 bases spanning the gap. Germline values: CDR1 SGHAT, CDR2 FQNNGV. CDR3 size: 13 residues. CDR3 amino acids: CASSLKADQPQHF. The CDR3 coding sequence is TGTGCCAGCAGCTTAAAGGCGGATCAGCCCCAGCATTTT.

This clone was observed a few times. This sequence joins TRBV7-2 and TRBJ1-1, with 8 bases matching TRBD1. The V gene end was trimmed by 2 bases and the J gene end by 5 bases; junction bases not matched to a gene: 4. Germline values: CDR1 SGHTA, CDR2 FQGNSA. The CDR3 has 14 amino acids. CDR3: CASSLRQGQTEAFF. The CDR3 DNA sequence: TGTGCCAGCAGCTTACGACAGGGGCAAACTGAAGCTTTCTTT.

This clone was seen only once. V is TRBV20-1 and J is TRBJ2-7, with D perhaps TRBD1 (6 bases). The CDR3 runs to 11 residues. V was pared by 6 bases and J by 2 bases, with 8 bases between. CDR1 DFQATT and CDR2 SNEGSKA come from the germline V gene (reference sequence). The CDR3 DNA reads TGCAGTGCGGACAGTGCCTACGAGCAGTACTTC. Its protein product is CSADSAYEQYF.

The chain couples TRBV29-1 to TRBJ2-3, with 12 positions matching TRBD2. This CDR3 has 18 residues. With 3 bases clipped from V and 1 base from J, the junction kept 11 bases outside the gene matches. CDR1 and CDR2 (germline): SQVTM, ANQGSEA. The CDR3 bases are TGCAGCGTTGATACCTCTAGCGGGGGGGCCGGTGGCACAGATACGCAGTATTTT. Translated, it gives CSVDTSSGGAGGTDTQYF.

This clone has only a few counts. Different DNA sequences within this sample yield the same CDR3. The chain links TRBV30 to TRBJ1-1; D remains unclear. Looked up from germline, CDR1 is GTSNPN and CDR2 is SVGIG (reference sequence). With 4 bases removed from V and 0 bases from J, the gap between germline ends came to 3 bases. This CDR3 has 11 residues. CDR3 nucleotides: TGTGCCTGGACGGTGAACACTGAAGCTTTCTTT. The encoded protein is CAWTVNTEAFF.

To note about this clone: This CDR3 is also generated by other DNA sequences in the sample. The chain carries TRBV2 and TRBJ1-6; TRBD1 might be the D (5 bases). Trimming left V 2 bases short and J 6 bases short, with 8 bases between. Germline CDR1 is SNHLY and CDR2 is FYNNEI. CDR3 size: 14 residues. CDR3 nucleotides: TGTGCCAGCAGTGAACAGGGTTCTAATTCACCCCTCCACTTT. Its protein product is CASSEQGSNSPLHF.

The V call is TRBV2, the J call TRBJ2-7, with 8 bases matching TRBD1. Germline trimming cut 3 bases from V and 1 base from J; bases unmatched to any gene: 5. CDR1 is SNHLY, CDR2 FYNNEI, per germline. The CDR3 contains 15 residues. CDR3: CASSESRGPSYEQYF. The CDR3 coding sequence is TGTGCCAGCAGTGAGAGCAGGGGGCCGTCCTACGAGCAGTACTTC.

This rearrangement joins TRBV11-2 to TRBJ2-2, with D hard to call. V shed 6 bases and J shed 1 base, with 9 bases lying between them. Germline CDR1 SGHAT, CDR2 FQNNGV. This CDR3 is 14 amino acids long. CDR3 sequence reads: CASSWQLNTGELFF. For the CDR3, the DNA is TGTGCCAGCAGTTGGCAGCTGAACACCGGGGAGCTGTTTTTT. The variable domain in full, with the rest retrieved from reference TRBV11-2 and TRBJ2-2, is EAGVAQSPRYKIIEKRQSVAFWCNPISGHATLYWYQQILGQGPKLLIQFQNNGVVDDSQLPKDRFSAERLKGVDSTLKIQPAKLEDSAVYLCASSWQLNTGELFFGEGSRLTVL.

The gene calls are TRBV29-1 and TRBJ2-5; no reliable D call. Germline values: CDR1 SQVTM, CDR2 ANQGSEA. The CDR3 runs 11 residues. Trimming removed 5 bases from V and 2 bases from J, with 6 bases in between. The CDR3 DNA is TGCAGCGTTCTAGTTCAAGAGACCCAGTACTTC. Translation: CSVLVQETQYF.

The sample holds a few counts of this clone. The genes are TRBV27 and TRBJ2-7, with 15 nucleotides matching TRBD2. The V gene end was trimmed by 4 bases and the J gene end by 5 bases; junction bases not matched to a gene: 9. The CDR3 length is 17 residues. Germline CDR1 is MNHEY and CDR2 is SMNVEV (reference sequence). The CDR3, as DNA: TGTGCCAGCAGTTCCCCCGGGACTAGCGGGGGGAGGAACGAGCAGTACTTC. Protein product: CASSSPGTSGGRNEQYF.

V and J are TRBV5-1 and TRBJ2-7; the D gene is possibly TRBD1 (6 bases). Germline V CDR1 and CDR2: SGHRS, YFSETQ. The V gene lost 0 bases and the J gene lost 3 bases, with 16 bases spanning the gap. The CDR3 is made up of 16 amino acids. This CDR3 is CASSLVLGARNYEQYF. For the CDR3, the DNA is TGCGCCAGCAGCTTGGTGCTGGGGGCGCGGAACTACGAGCAGTACTTC.

The chain couples TRBV5-1 to TRBJ1-1; D is unresolved. CDR3 length equals 12 residues. Germline V gene data show CDR1 as SGHRS and CDR2 as YFSETQ. Trimming took off 4 bases at V and 7 bases at J, with 11 bases between the two ends. The CDR3 DNA reads TGCGCCAGCAGCGAGGCCTTGGGTGAAGCTTTCTTT. It encodes CASSEALGEAFF.

The chain employs TRBV2 and TRBJ2-2, with D hard to call. Trimming left V 4 bases short and J 4 bases short, with 13 bases between. The CDR3 covers 15 residues. Germline V gene lookup returns CDR1 SNHLY and CDR2 FYNNEI. The CDR3 sequence: CASSVGAGGTGELFF. CDR3 coding DNA: TGTGCCAGCAGTGTAGGAGCAGGCGGCACCGGGGAGCTGTTTTTT.

Written as DNA, the CDR3 is TGTGCCAGCAGACATAGCGGGGGGAACACCGGGGAGCTGTTTTTT. Its translation is CASRHSGGNTGELFF. The rearrangement joins TRBV6-6 to TRBJ2-2; 9 nucleotides agree with TRBD2. Unmatched junction bases numbered 3, after V lost 6 bases and J lost 1 base. This CDR3 comprises 15 residues. Germline V gene sequence: CDR1 MNHNY, CDR2 SVGAGI (reference sequence).

This clone was seen a few times. The CDR3: CASSDDGPVLELFF. The CDR3 DNA reads as TGTGCCAGCAGTGATGACGGACCCGTGTTGGAACTGTTTTTT. V and J are TRBV25-1 and TRBJ1-4; no clear D. The CDR3 covers 14 residues. V lost 3 bases, J lost 12 bases, and 17 bases lay in between. The germline CDR1 and CDR2 sequences are MGHDK and SYGVNS.

This chain uses TRBV7-2 with TRBJ2-3, with TRBD2 as a possible D gene (5 bases). Germline CDR1 SGHTA, CDR2 FQGNSA. This CDR3 contains 15 residues. V lost 2 bases and J 1 base, leaving 10 bases between the germline ends. For the CDR3, the DNA is TGTGCCAGCAGCTTACGGGAATATGGCACAGATACGCAGTATTTT. Translation gives CASSLREYGTDTQYF.

The chain has TRBV15 and TRBJ1-2; weak D call: TRBD1 (5 bases). Germline CDR1 is LNHNV and CDR2 is YYDKDF (reference sequence). The CDR3 runs to 13 residues. V was clipped by 5 bases and J by 7 bases, with 14 bases between them. CDR3 in DNA: TGTGCCACCAGCCAGGACTTTCAGGGTGGCTACACCTTC. Its protein product is CATSQDFQGGYTF.

The rearrangement uses TRBV30 and TRBJ1-4; a weak D match, TRBD1 (5 bases). Trimming stripped 1 base from V and 8 bases from J, with 11 bases between. The CDR3 runs to 13 residues. Germline V gives CDR1 GTSNPN, CDR2 SVGIG (reference sequence). The CDR3 loop reads CAWSGDSGEKLFF. The CDR3 DNA is TGTGCCTGGAGTGGGGACTCCGGGGAAAAACTGTTTTTT.

This clone was detected a few times. V gene TRBV30 combines with J gene TRBJ2-2; the D gene could be TRBD1 or TRBD2 (5 bases each). The V and J ends lost 2 bases and 1 base respectively, with 14 bases between them. The germline CDR1 and CDR2 sequences are GTSNPN and SVGIG (reference sequence). This CDR3 is built from 16 residues. CDR3 sequence reads: CAWSRGVSGNTGELFF. Written as DNA, the CDR3 is TGTGCCTGGAGTAGGGGAGTAAGCGGGAACACCGGGGAGCTGTTTTTT. Full variable domain (remainder filled in from reference TRBV30 and TRBJ2-2): SQTIHQWPATLVQPVGSPLSLECTVEGTSNPNLYWYRQAAGRGLQLLFYSVGIGQISSEVPQNLSASRPQDRQFILSSKKLLLSDSGFYLCAWSRGVSGNTGELFFGEGSRLTVL.

The chain couples TRBV6-6 to TRBJ1-1; D is undetermined. The germline CDR1 and CDR2 sequences are MNHNY and SVGAGI (reference sequence). Trimming left V 2 bases short and J 2 bases short, with 6 bases between. This CDR3 is built from 13 residues. CDR3 coding DNA: TGTGCCAGCAGTTACGGATCCAACACTGAAGCTTTCTTT. It is translated as CASSYGSNTEAFF.

The chain has TRBV30 and TRBJ1-1; 9 nucleotides agree with TRBD1. Trimming took 3 bases from V and 0 from J; bases not matched to a gene: 8. CDR3 length: 16 amino acids. Germline V gene lookup returns CDR1 GTSNPN and CDR2 SVGIG (reference sequence). The CDR3 sequence: CAWRVKTGGLNTEAFF. DNA of the CDR3: TGTGCCTGGAGGGTGAAGACAGGGGGTTTGAACACTGAAGCTTTCTTT. The full variable domain, rest sourced from reference TRBV30 and TRBJ1-1, is SQTIHQWPATLVQPVGSPLSLECTVEGTSNPNLYWYRQAAGRGLQLLFYSVGIGQISSEVPQNLSASRPQDRQFILSSKKLLLSDSGFYLCAWRVKTGGLNTEAFFGQGTRLTVV.

This clone has only a few counts. The rearrangement uses TRBV6-1 and TRBJ1-1, with 8 bases matching TRBD1. The CDR3 is 14 residues long. Germline lookup yields CDR1 MNHNS and CDR2 SASEGT. Trimming at V came to 7 bases and at J to 1 base, leaving 5 bases not matched to a gene. CDR3 nucleotide sequence: TGTGCCAGCACAAGACAGGGGAAGAACACTGAAGCTTTCTTT. Translated: CASTRQGKNTEAFF.

As to this clone: Likely a read error: the CDR3 ends without its conserved phenylalanine or tryptophan. It is unclear where the CDR3 begins or ends on the DNA, so no DNA is shown, and the CDR3 is as TCRdb lists it. The chain has TRBV12-5 and TRBJ1-1. Germline assignment: CDR1 LGHNT and CDR2 FRNRAP. Ends included, the CDR3 has 10 residues. The chain's CDR3 is CASGPNFLGP.

This chain connects TRBV19 to TRBJ1-2; D is undetermined. The V gene's germline CDR1 is LNHDA and CDR2 SQIVND (reference sequence). The CDR3 has 15 residues. V was clipped by 2 bases and J by 8 bases, with 18 bases between them. CDR3 sequence (DNA): TGTGCCAGTAGTATACTCGACTCGGCGGGGAGAGGCTACACCTTC. Protein: CASSILDSAGRGYTF.

DNA for the CDR3: TGCAGCGTTGCTGGACTAATCACAGATACGCAGTATTTT. Encoded protein: CSVAGLITDTQYF. The genes are TRBV29-1 and TRBJ2-3; D is possibly TRBD2 (6 bases). The CDR3 is 13 amino acids. In germline, CDR1 is SQVTM, CDR2 ANQGSEA. Trimming removed 4 bases at V and 2 bases at J, with 10 bases between.

This rearrangement joins TRBV10-3 to TRBJ1-2; D is ambiguous. V was cut by 2 bases and J by 0 bases, with 13 bases left in between. CDR1 is ENHRY, CDR2 SYGVKD, per germline. The CDR3 is made up of 16 amino acids. The CDR3 loop is CAISEPTGWPNYGYTF. The CDR3 DNA reads TGTGCCATCAGTGAGCCGACGGGGTGGCCTAACTATGGCTACACCTTC.

The sample holds a few counts of this clone. The rearrangement uses TRBV7-2 and TRBJ2-7, with 11 nucleotides matching TRBD2. Germline V lookup: CDR1 SGHTA, CDR2 FQGNSA. The CDR3 covers 16 residues. V was pared by 2 bases and J by 2 bases, with 5 bases of the junction left unmatched. The CDR3: CASSLTIAGGPYEQYF. The CDR3 nucleotides read TGTGCCAGCAGCTTAACCATAGCGGGGGGGCCCTACGAGCAGTACTTC.